The clone carrying this TCR beta chain was counted a single time. This table comes from immunoSEQ multiplex PCR, and its TCRdb copy is limited to in-frame clones, with some not included. Counted here are about 39,000 clones, 88% occurring once; the ten biggest clones make up roughly a quarter. This sample was taken from a study of T cell responses to AZD1222 COVID-19 vaccine. The V and J ends lost 5 bases and 5 bases respectively, with 12 bases between them. Germline CDR1 SQVTM, CDR2 ANQGSEA. The CDR3 has 12 amino acids. V usage is TRBV29-1 and J usage is TRBJ2-5; no definite D call. Specimen: peripheral blood, collected 28 days after the second dose of the MenACWY control vaccine. The sequence came from an adult who received the MenACWY meningococcal vaccine as a control. The CDR3 DNA reads as TGCAGCGTTAGAGAAGGGCCGGAGACCCAGTACTTC. Translation: CSVREGPETQYF.